This TCR beta chain emerged from a study of CD8+ T cells in alopecia areata. Following RNA extraction, reverse transcription yielded cDNA that acted as the sequencing template. Profiled with immunoSEQ multiplex PCR; TCRdb holds only in-frame clones, not every one. The table has under 250,000 clones, about 56% seen once. This clonotype was obtained from a human donor in good health. Sequenced: CD8+ T cells sorted from blood.

CDR3 sequence reads: CASSPLRDGAYEQYF. CDR3 sequence (DNA): TGCGCCAGCAGCCCGCTCCGGGACGGAGCCTACGAGCAGTACTTC. V is TRBV4-1 and J is TRBJ2-7; perhaps D is TRBD1 or TRBD2 (5 bases each). Germline CDR1 and CDR2: MGHRA and YSYEKL. V was shortened by 4 bases and J by 2 bases, with 15 bases between the two germline ends. CDR3 size: 15 residues.